These T cell receptor beta chains were read from a single sample in a study of blood T cell repertoires in COVID-19. Repertoires were generated with immunoSEQ multiplex PCR, while TCRdb's copy carries only in-frame clones and drops some. The sample consists of some 190,000 clones, about four fifths of them appearing once. Sequenced input: peripheral blood. The source of these receptors is a man aged 60 to 69 with acute or convalescent COVID-19. Each CDR3 is given with its conserved first and last residue. D genes are given only for firm matches. A row's size may be missing; if present it is once, few, many or a size class.

>TRBJ2-7|NA|TRBV6-2/TRBV6-3|TRBD1
CASSPGQAASYEQYF
TGTGCCAGCAGCCCTGGACAGGCAGCCTCCTACGAGCAGTACTTC
>TRBJ2-1|NA|TRBV7-3|TRBD1
CASSPWTGSPNEQFF
TGTGCCAGCAGCCCATGGACAGGGTCGCCGAATGAGCAGTTCTTC
>TRBJ2-5|NA|TRBV23-1|NA
CASSSTSAETQYF
TGCGCCAGCAGTTCGACTAGTGCGGAGACCCAGTACTTC
>TRBJ1-1|NA|TRBV9|TRBD1
CASSVGQGESEAFF
TGTGCCAGCAGCGTCGGACAGGGAGAGTCTGAAGCTTTCTTT
>TRBJ1-2|few|TRBV7-2|TRBD1
CASSEDRVGGYTF
TGTGCCAGCAGCGAGGACAGGGTTGGAGGCTACACCTTC
>TRBJ2-4|NA|TRBV24-1|TRBD1
CATSDSGTGYNIQYF
TGTGCCACCAGTGATTCCGGGACAGGGTATAACATTCAGTACTTC
>TRBJ1-3|NA|TRBV29-1|TRBD1
CSVDGTGAGNTIYF
TGCAGCGTCGACGGGACAGGGGCTGGAAACACCATATATTTT
>TRBJ2-5|NA|TRBV29-1|NA
CSVVQIGSQETQYF
TGCAGCGTTGTTCAAATTGGTAGCCAAGAGACCCAGTACTTC
>TRBJ1-2|NA|TRBV5-1|TRBD1
CASSSSPRDRAYGYTF
TGCGCCAGCAGCTCTTCCCCCCGGGACAGGGCGTATGGCTACACCTTC
>TRBJ1-4|NA|TRBV6-5|NA
CASSQRGTNEKLFF
TGTGCCAGCAGTCAAAGGGGGACCAATGAAAAACTGTTTTTT
>TRBJ2-1|NA|TRBV29-1|TRBD2
CSVGEEAGGREQFF
TGCAGCGTTGGAGAGGAAGCGGGGGGGCGTGAGCAGTTCTTC
>TRBJ2-4|NA|TRBV6-2/TRBV6-3|NA
CASSYSVAPLAKNIQYF
TGTGCCAGCAGTTACTCCGTGGCCCCCTTAGCCAAAAACATTCAGTACTTC
>TRBJ1-2|NA|TRBV6-5|NA
CASSPTGNYGYTF
TGTGCCAGCAGTCCTACAGGGAACTATGGCTACACCTTC
>TRBJ2-1|NA|TRBV7-9|TRBD1
CAGGTGLNEQFF
TGTGCCGGGGGGACAGGGTTAAATGAGCAGTTCTTC
>TRBJ2-3|NA|TRBV7-7|TRBD2
CASSQSLASDTQYF
TGTGCCAGCAGCCAATCACTAGCGTCAGATACGCAGTATTTT
>TRBJ1-1|NA|TRBV21-1|NA
CASGEGGSRTEAFF
TGTGCCAGCGGGGAGGGGGGTTCGAGAACTGAAGCTTTCTTT
>TRBJ1-1|NA|TRBV7-6|NA
CASSRQRGYTEAFF
TGTGCCAGCAGCCGACAAAGGGGTTACACTGAAGCTTTCTTT
>TRBJ1-2|NA|TRBV5-1|TRBD1
CASGLGQGVVDYGYTF
TGCGCCAGCGGCCTGGGACAGGGGGTAGTAGACTATGGCTACACCTTC
>TRBJ1-5|NA|TRBV5-1|TRBD1
CASSLGETGNSNQPQHF
TGCGCCAGCAGCTTAGGGGAGACAGGGAATAGCAATCAGCCCCAGCATTTT
>TRBJ2-1|NA|TRBV7-9|TRBD2
CASRTGGPHEQFF
TGTGCCAGCAGAACGGGGGGGCCGCATGAGCAGTTCTTC
>TRBJ2-5|NA|TRBV5-4|NA
CASSLDSQETQYF
TGTGCCAGCAGCCTGGACAGCCAAGAGACCCAGTACTTC
>TRBJ2-1|NA|TRBV29-1|NA
CSVEDGVGGFAYNEQFF
TGCAGCGTTGAAGACGGGGTTGGGGGGTTCGCCTACAATGAGCAGTTCTTC
>TRBJ1-3|NA|TRBV7-2|TRBD1
CASSTGQGGNTIYF
TGTGCCAGCAGCACCGGACAGGGTGGAAACACCATATATTTT
>TRBJ2-7|once|TRBV7-2|TRBD2
CASSLRRTSTYEQYF
TGTGCCAGCAGCTTAAGAAGGACTAGTACCTACGAGCAGTACTTC
>TRBJ1-1|NA|TRBV25-1|NA
CASGEGWTEAFF
TGTGCCAGCGGGGAGGGGTGGACTGAAGCTTTCTTT
>TRBJ2-3|NA|TRBV6-2/TRBV6-3|TRBD2
CASSYLISGRALDTQYF
TGTGCCAGCAGTTATTTGATTAGCGGGAGGGCCTTAGATACGCAGTATTTT